Listed below are T cell receptor beta chains from one sample, sequenced in a study of OX40 agonist ivuxolimab in advanced cancers. Only in-frame clones appear in the TCRdb table, and some are missing; sequencing was by immunoSEQ multiplex PCR. The sample has 100,000 to 130,000 clones, more than 85% seen once; the top ten hold roughly 0.66%. Sample: CD4+ or CD8+ T cells sorted from blood, taken in a trial of the OX40 agonist ivuxolimab. These TCRs come from an adult with an advanced solid tumor such as melanoma, head and neck, liver or kidney cancer. Both conserved end residues are part of each CDR3. D genes are given only for firm matches. Clone sizes are given selectively: once, few, many, or a class where the clone is expanded.

TRBV2,TRBJ2-5,.,.,TGTGCCAGCACTATTAGCGGTCAAGAGACCCAGTACTTC,CASTISGQETQYF
TRBV5-1,TRBJ1-2,.,TRBD1,TGCGCCAGCAGTACTCCCGTGACAGGGGACGGCTACACCTTC,CASSTPVTGDGYTF
TRBV18,TRBJ2-5,.,.,TGTGCCAGCTCACAAGACTTGGGGGCAGAGACCCAGTACTTC,CASSQDLGAETQYF
TRBV6-5,TRBJ2-3,.,.,TGTGCCAGCAGTACTTCAGACGCAAATACGCAGTATTTT,CASSTSDANTQYF
TRBV29-1,TRBJ2-1,.,TRBD2,TGCAGCGTTGAGGGACTAGCGGGAGGTTTCTCCTACAATGAGCAGTTCTTC,CSVEGLAGGFSYNEQFF
TRBV4-2,TRBJ1-2,.,.,TGTGCCAGCAGCCAAGATTGGCGCTCCGGTCATGGCTACACCTTC,CASSQDWRSGHGYTF
TRBV6-4,TRBJ2-1,.,.,TGTGCCAGCAGTGAGGAGTTTCACAATGAGCAGTTCTTC,CASSEEFHNEQFF
TRBV7-9,TRBJ1-1,.,.,TGTGCCAGCAGCTTAGGGCGGGAGAACACTGAAGCTTTCTTT,CASSLGRENTEAFF
TRBV7-9,TRBJ2-6,.,.,TGTGCCAGCAGCCTTGGGGCTAGCTCTGGGGCCAACGTCCTGACTTTC,CASSLGASSGANVLTF
TRBV18,TRBJ2-7,.,TRBD2,TGTGCCAGCTCACCTTTGGGACTAGCGGACTCCTCCTACGAGCAGTACTTC,CASSPLGLADSSYEQYF
TRBV14,TRBJ2-5,.,.,TGTGCCAGCAGCCAAGAGAAGGGTGGGAGAGGAGAGACCCAGTACTTC,CASSQEKGGRGETQYF
TRBV7-9,TRBJ2-7,.,.,TGTGCCAACAGCCGGGACGGGGGATACGAGCAGTACTTC,CANSRDGGYEQYF
TRBV5-4,TRBJ2-5,.,TRBD2,TGTGCCAGCAGCTCCGGAATAGGCGGGGGGCAAGAGACCCAGTACTTC,CASSSGIGGGQETQYF
TRBV19,TRBJ2-5,.,TRBD1,TGTGCCAGTAGTAACCCAGGGGGCGAGACCCAGTACTTC,CASSNPGGETQYF
TRBV19,TRBJ1-4,.,.,TGTGCCAGTAGTATCGGCGCACGTAGTGAAAAACTGTTTTTT,CASSIGARSEKLFF
TRBV30,TRBJ1-3,.,.,TGTGCCTGGAGTGGACAGGCTGTGCCTGGAAACACCATATATTTT,CAWSGQAVPGNTIYF
TRBV10-3,TRBJ2-5,.,TRBD2,TGTGCCATCAGTGTGAGTAGCGGGAGGTGGGAGACCCAGTACTTC,CAISVSSGRWETQYF
TRBV2,TRBJ2-1,once,TRBD2,TGTGCCAGCAGCCAACAAGGACTAGCGGGACCAGGGGTCTTC,CASSQQGLAGPGVF
TRBV7-8,TRBJ2-3,few,.,TGTGCCAGCAGCTTAGTGAACGGGGCTAGCACAGATACGCAGTATTTT,CASSLVNGASTDTQYF
TRBV4-2,TRBJ1-2,few,.,TGTGCCAGCAGCCGTCCTGACAGGAGCGACTATGGCTACACCTTC,CASSRPDRSDYGYTF
TRBV2,TRBJ1-3,.,TRBD1,TGTGCCAGCAGCTCTGGGACAGGCTCCGGAAACACCATATATTTT,CASSSGTGSGNTIYF
TRBV9,TRBJ2-5,.,.,TGTGCCAGCAGCGTAGGGACAGGACTATCGTGGACCCAGTACTTC,CASSVGTGLSWTQYF
TRBV19,TRBJ1-3,.,.,TGTGCCAGTAGTATCGGGGGAGTCTCTGGAAACACCATATATTTT,CASSIGGVSGNTIYF
TRBV27,TRBJ1-5,.,.,TGTGCCAGCAGACCTAGGGCGTCAGCCGTTACTCAGCCCCAGCATTTT,CASRPRASAVTQPQHF
TRBV5-1,TRBJ2-2,.,TRBD1,TGCGCCAGCAGCGAGACAGGGTCAGACACCGGGGAGCTGTTTTTT,CASSETGSDTGELFF
TRBV11-3,TRBJ2-7,.,TRBD2,TGTGCCAGCAGCCTAGGGCGGGTAGCGGGAGCCGACGAGCAGTACTTC,CASSLGRVAGADEQYF
TRBV6-1,TRBJ1-1,.,.,TGTGCCAGCAACGGTCGGCAGTTGAACACTGAAGCTTTCTTT,CASNGRQLNTEAFF
TRBV7-3,TRBJ2-7,.,.,TGTGCCAGCAGCTTAACGCCAGGAAGCTCCTACGAGCAGTACTTC,CASSLTPGSSYEQYF
TRBV30,TRBJ2-7,.,TRBD2,TGTGCCTGGAGCAGGGGACTAGGGATCGAGCAGTACTTC,CAWSRGLGIEQYF
TRBV19,TRBJ2-3,.,.,TGTGCCAGTAGTATAATGGGGGCGGATACGCAGTATTTT,CASSIMGADTQYF
TRBV2,TRBJ1-1,.,TRBD1,TGTGCCAGCAGTGTGCAGGGGGCGAGATTGGAAGCTTTCTTT,CASSVQGARLEAFF
TRBV18,TRBJ1-4,.,.,TGTGCCAGCTCGGGGACATTGGGGGAAAAACTGTTTTTT,CASSGTLGEKLFF
TRBV6-1,TRBJ1-2,.,.,TGTGCCAGCAGCCCCGAAGGAACGGCTTACGGCTACACCTTC,CASSPEGTAYGYTF
TRBV5-1,TRBJ1-2,.,TRBD1,TGCGCCAGCAGCTCCCCGGGACAGGGGGCGGTTGGCTACACCTTC,CASSSPGQGAVGYTF
TRBV19,TRBJ1-6,.,.,TGTGCCAGTACAAGTTGGGTTAATTCACCCCTCCACTTT,CASTSWVNSPLHF
TRBV4-1,TRBJ2-3,.,TRBD2,TGCGCCAGCAGCCACCCTAGCGGAGATACGCAGTATTTT,CASSHPSGDTQYF
TRBV10-2,TRBJ1-2,few,.,TGCGCCAGCAGTGAGGACAGGCGGAGTGGCTACACCTTC,CASSEDRRSGYTF
TRBV6-5,TRBJ1-2,.,.,TGTGCCAGCAGTTCCGGGGGGTATGGTGGCTACACCTTC,CASSSGGYGGYTF
TRBV27,TRBJ2-1,once,TRBD2,TGTGCCAGCAGTTTAGAGCGGGGGGCCCTGTTAAGCTCCTACAATGAGCAGTTCTTC,CASSLERGALLSSYNEQFF
TRBV7-3,TRBJ2-5,.,.,TGTGCCAGCAGCTTAACCCCAGGCCAAGAGACCCAGTACTTC,CASSLTPGQETQYF
TRBV5-1,TRBJ2-7,.,TRBD2,TGCGCCAGCAGCACGGCTGCGGGAGGGTTTTACGAGCAGTACTTC,CASSTAAGGFYEQYF
TRBV18,TRBJ2-2,.,TRBD2,TGTGCCAGCTCACCAGGTGGGACTAGCGGTCGCACCGGGGAGCTGTTTTTT,CASSPGGTSGRTGELFF
TRBV25-1,TRBJ2-7,.,.,TGTGCCAGCAGTGACTTGGGTTCCTTAGGGGACGAGCAGTACTTC,CASSDLGSLGDEQYF
TRBV5-1,TRBJ2-3,.,TRBD2,TGCGCCAGCAGCTTTTCAGCGGGGGGAAGCACAGATACGCAGTATTTT,CASSFSAGGSTDTQYF
TRBV6-5,TRBJ1-2,.,TRBD1,TGTGCCAGCAGTTACTTGAGGACAGGGGGCTATGGCTACACCTTC,CASSYLRTGGYGYTF
TRBV5-1,TRBJ1-5,.,.,TGCGCCAGCAGCTTGGGGAGCAATCAGCCCCAGCATTTT,CASSLGSNQPQHF
TRBV12-5,TRBJ2-1,.,.,TGTGCTAGTGGTTCTCAGGGGTTACCGGTCAAAAATGAGCAGTTCTTC,CASGSQGLPVKNEQFF
TRBV6-5,TRBJ1-5,.,TRBD1,TGTGCCAGCGGACAAGACAGGGAAGGTCAGCCCCAGCATTTT,CASGQDREGQPQHF
TRBV5-4,TRBJ2-1,.,.,TGTGCCAGCAGCTTGAGCCCAAGCGATGAGCAGTTCTTC,CASSLSPSDEQFF
TRBV10-2,TRBJ1-2,few,.,TGCGCCAGCAGTGATGGTCGGAACTATGGCTACACCTTC,CASSDGRNYGYTF
TRBV5-1,TRBJ2-3,.,TRBD2,TGCGCCAGCAGCTTGGTGGCTAGCGGGGGCACAGATACGCAGTATTTT,CASSLVASGGTDTQYF
TRBV6-1,TRBJ1-2,.,TRBD1,TGTGCCAGCATTACAGGGGTGGGCTATGGCTACACCTTC,CASITGVGYGYTF
TRBV5-1,TRBJ2-1,.,TRBD2,TGCGCCAGCAGCTTGGGACTAGCGGGAGGGCGGGTAGGAAATGAGCAGTTCTTC,CASSLGLAGGRVGNEQFF
TRBV6-6,TRBJ1-1,.,.,TGTGCCAGCAGTTCGCTAAGGACGGAAACTGAAGCTTTCTTT,CASSSLRTETEAFF